This T cell receptor (beta chain) was captured by sequencing in a study of cytomegalovirus exposure and HLA in healthy donors. Across the whole study: Within an early data release were roughly 83 million unique TCRs drawn from HLA-typed donors. General study findings and limits: TCR association rates varied by HLA locus in a later analysis, with DRB1 highest and HLA-C lowest. The study dropped some indistinguishable V segments, TRBV6-2 and TRBV6-3 among them. Clonal expansion, a later analysis showed, was greater in HLA-associated TCR beta chains than in equally common others.

PCR amplification relied on 60 Vbeta primers (plus 13 Jbeta primers). The repertoire was sequenced with immunoSEQ multiplex PCR; TCRdb's copy has only in-frame clones and lacks some. In the table there are about 31,000 clones, 87% of which are singletons. Losses at the gene ends were 4 bases for V and 0 bases for J; bases not matched to a gene: 0. CDR1 is SNHLY and CDR2 is FYNNEI in the germline V gene. This CDR3 has 14 amino acids. As to this clone: No antigen is known for it.

Sequenced material: PBMCs. This chain uses TRBV2 with TRBJ1-1; 9 bases fit TRBD1. The receptor was isolated from a boy younger than 18 in good health and CMV-seronegative. The CDR3 coding sequence is TGTGCCAGCAGTGGACAGGGGGTGAACACTGAAGCTTTCTTT. Translated: CASSGQGVNTEAFF. Full variable domain (remainder filled in from reference TRBV2 and TRBJ1-1): EPEVTQTPSHQVTQMGQEVILRCVPISNHLYFYWYRQILGQKVEFLVSFYNNEISEKSEIFDDQFSVERPDGSNFTLKIRSTKLEDSAMYFCASSGQGVNTEAFFGQGTRLTVV.